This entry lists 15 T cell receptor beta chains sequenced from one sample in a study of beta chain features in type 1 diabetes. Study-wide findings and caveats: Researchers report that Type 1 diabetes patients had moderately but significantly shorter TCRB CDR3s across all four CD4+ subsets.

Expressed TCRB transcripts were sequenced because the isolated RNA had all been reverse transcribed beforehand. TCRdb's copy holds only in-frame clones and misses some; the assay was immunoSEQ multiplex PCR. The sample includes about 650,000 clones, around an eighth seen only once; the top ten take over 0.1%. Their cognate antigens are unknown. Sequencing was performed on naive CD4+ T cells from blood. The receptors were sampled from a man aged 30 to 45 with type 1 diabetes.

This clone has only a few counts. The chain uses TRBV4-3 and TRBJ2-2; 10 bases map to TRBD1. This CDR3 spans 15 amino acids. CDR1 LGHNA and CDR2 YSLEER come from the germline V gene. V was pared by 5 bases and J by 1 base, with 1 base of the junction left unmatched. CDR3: CASSWDRGNTGELFF. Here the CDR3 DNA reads TGCGCCAGCAGCTGGGACAGGGGGAACACCGGGGAGCTGTTTTTT.

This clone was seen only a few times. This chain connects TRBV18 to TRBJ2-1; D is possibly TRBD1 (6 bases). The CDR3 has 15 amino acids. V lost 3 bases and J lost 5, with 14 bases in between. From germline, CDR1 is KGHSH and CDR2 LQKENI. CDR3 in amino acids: CASSPRTATDNEQFF. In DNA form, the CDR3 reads TGTGCCAGCTCACCTCGGACAGCGACAGACAATGAGCAGTTCTTC.

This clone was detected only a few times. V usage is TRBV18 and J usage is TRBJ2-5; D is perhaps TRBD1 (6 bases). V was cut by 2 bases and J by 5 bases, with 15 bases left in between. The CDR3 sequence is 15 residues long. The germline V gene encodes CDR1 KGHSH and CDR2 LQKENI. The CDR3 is CASSPGDGGQETQYF. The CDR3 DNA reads TGTGCCAGCTCACCAGGGGACGGAGGACAGGAGACCCAGTACTTC.

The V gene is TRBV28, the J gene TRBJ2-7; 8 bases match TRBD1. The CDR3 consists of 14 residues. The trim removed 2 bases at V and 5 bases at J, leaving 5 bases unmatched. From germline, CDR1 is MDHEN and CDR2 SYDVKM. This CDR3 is CASSLGQGMHEQYF. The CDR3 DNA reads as TGTGCCAGCAGTTTAGGACAGGGAATGCACGAGCAGTACTTC.

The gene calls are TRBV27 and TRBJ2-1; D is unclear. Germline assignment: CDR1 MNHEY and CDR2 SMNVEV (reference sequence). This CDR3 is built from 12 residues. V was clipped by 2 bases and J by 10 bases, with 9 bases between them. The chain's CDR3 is CASSLDDLEQFF. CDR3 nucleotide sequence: TGTGCCAGCAGTTTAGACGATCTAGAGCAGTTCTTC.

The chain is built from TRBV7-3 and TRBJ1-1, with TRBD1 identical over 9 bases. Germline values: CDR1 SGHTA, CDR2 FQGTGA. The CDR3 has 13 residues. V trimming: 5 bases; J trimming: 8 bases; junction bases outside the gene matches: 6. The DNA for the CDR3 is TGTGCCAGCAGCAGGGGACAGGGCTTCGAAGCTTTCTTT. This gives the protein CASSRGQGFEAFF.

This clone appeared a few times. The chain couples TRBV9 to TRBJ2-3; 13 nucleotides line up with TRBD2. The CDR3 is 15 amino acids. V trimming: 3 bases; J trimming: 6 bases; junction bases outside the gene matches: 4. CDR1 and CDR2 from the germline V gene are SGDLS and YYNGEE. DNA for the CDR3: TGTGCCAGCAGCGCCGGACTAGCGGGGGTGGATACGCAGTATTTT. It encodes CASSAGLAGVDTQYF.

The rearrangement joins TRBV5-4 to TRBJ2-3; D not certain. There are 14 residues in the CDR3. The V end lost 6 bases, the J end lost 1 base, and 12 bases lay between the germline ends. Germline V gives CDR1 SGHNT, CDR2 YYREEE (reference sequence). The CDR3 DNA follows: TGTGCCAGCAACCCTAGAGATGGCACAGATACGCAGTATTTT. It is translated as CASNPRDGTDTQYF.

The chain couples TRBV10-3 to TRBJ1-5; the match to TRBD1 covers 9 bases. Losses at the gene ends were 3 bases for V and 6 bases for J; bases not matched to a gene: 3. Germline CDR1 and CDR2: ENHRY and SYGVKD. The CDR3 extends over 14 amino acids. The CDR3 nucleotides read TGTGCCATCAGTGATACAGGGGGCGGTCAGCCCCAGCATTTT. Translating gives CAISDTGGGQPQHF.

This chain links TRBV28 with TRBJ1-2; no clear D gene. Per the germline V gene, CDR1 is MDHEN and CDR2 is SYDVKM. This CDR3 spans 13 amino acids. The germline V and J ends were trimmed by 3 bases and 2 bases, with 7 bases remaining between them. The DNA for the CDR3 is TGTGCCAGCAGTTTCGCGGGGAACTATGGCTACACCTTC. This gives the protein CASSFAGNYGYTF.

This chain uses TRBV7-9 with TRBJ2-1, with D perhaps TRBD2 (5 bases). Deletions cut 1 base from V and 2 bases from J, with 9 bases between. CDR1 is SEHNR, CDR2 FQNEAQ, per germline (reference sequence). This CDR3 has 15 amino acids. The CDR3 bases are TGTGCCAGCAGCTTAGGTCGGGGAGCCTACAATGAGCAGTTCTTC. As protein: CASSLGRGAYNEQFF.

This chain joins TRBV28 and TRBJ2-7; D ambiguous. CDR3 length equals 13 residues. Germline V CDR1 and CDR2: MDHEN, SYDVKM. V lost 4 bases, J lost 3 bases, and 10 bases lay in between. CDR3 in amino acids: CASSSDALYEQYF. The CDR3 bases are TGTGCCAGCAGTTCGGATGCCCTCTACGAGCAGTACTTC.

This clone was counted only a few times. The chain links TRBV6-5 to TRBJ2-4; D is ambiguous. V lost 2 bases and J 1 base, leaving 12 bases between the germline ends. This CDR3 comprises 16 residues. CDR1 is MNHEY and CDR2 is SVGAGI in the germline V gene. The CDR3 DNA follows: TGTGCCAGCAGTTACGATGGGGTAGGGGCCAAAAACATTCAGTACTTC. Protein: CASSYDGVGAKNIQYF.

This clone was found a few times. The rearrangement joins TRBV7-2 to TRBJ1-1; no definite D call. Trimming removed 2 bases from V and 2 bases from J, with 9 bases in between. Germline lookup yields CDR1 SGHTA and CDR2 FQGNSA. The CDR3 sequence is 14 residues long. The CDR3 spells CASSLMAGNTEAFF. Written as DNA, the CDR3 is TGTGCCAGCAGCTTAATGGCGGGAAACACTGAAGCTTTCTTT.

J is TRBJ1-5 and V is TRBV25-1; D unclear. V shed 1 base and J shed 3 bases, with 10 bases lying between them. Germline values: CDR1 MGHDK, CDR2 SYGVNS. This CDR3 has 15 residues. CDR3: CASSESHNSNQPQHF. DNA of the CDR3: TGTGCCAGCAGTGAATCTCACAATTCCAATCAGCCCCAGCATTTT. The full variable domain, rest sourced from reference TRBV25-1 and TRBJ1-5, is EADIYQTPRYLVIGTGKKITLECSQTMGHDKMYWYQQDPGMELHLIHYSYGVNSTEKGDLSSESTVSRIRTEHFPLTLESARPSHTSQYLCASSESHNSNQPQHFGDGTRLSIL.